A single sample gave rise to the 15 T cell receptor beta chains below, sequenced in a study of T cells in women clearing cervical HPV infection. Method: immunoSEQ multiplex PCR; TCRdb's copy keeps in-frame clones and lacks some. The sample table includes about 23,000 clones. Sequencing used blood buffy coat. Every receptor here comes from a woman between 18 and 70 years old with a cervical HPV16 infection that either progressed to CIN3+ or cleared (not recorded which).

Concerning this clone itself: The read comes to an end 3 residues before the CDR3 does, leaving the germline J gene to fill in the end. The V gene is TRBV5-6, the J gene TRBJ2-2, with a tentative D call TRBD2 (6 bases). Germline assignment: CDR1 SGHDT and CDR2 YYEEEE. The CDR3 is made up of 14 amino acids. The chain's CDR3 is CASSRKGLKEKLFF. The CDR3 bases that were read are TGTGCCAGCAGCAGAAAGGGACTTAAGGAAAAG.

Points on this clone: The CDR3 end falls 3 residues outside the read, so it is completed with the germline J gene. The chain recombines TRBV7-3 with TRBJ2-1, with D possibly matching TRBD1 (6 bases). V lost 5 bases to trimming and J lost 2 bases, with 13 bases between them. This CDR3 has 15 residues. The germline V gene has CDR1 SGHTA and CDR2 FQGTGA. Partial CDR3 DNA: TGTGCCAGCAGCCCCGGGACAAGCCCCTACAATGAG. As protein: CASSPGTSPYNE. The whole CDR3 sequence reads CASSPGTSPYNEQFF.

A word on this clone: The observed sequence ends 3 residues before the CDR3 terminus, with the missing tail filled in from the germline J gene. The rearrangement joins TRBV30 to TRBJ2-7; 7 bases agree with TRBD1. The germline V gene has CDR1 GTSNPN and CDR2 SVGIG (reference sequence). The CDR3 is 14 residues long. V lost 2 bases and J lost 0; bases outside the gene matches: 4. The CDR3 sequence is CAWSQGQSSYEQYF. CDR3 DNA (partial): TGTGCCTGGAGTCAGGGACAGAGCTCCTACGAG.

CDR3 sequence: CASSETDRYYEQYF. CDR3 bases read: TGCGCCAGCAGTGAGACAGACAGGTATTACGAG. V and J are TRBV10-2 and TRBJ2-7, with D possibly being TRBD1 (6 bases). The read ends 3 residues before the CDR3 terminus; that terminus is restored from the germline J gene. This CDR3 has 14 amino acids. Germline V CDR1 and CDR2: WSHSY, SAAADI. V was shortened by 2 bases and J by 4 bases, with 12 bases between the two germline ends.

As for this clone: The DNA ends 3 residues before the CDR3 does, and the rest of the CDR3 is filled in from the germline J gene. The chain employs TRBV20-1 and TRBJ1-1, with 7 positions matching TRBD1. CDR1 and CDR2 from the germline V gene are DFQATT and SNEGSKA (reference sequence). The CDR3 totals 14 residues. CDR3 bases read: TGCAGTGCTAGAAGTTCCGGGACAGACATTCAA. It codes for CSARSSGTDIQ. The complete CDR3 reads CSARSSGTDIQAFF.

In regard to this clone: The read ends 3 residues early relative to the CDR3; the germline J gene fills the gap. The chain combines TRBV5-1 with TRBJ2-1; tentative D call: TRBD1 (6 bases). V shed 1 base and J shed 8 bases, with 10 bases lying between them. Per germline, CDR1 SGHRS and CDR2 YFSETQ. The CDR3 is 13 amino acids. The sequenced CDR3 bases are TGCGCCAGCAGCTTGACAGGGATGGATGAG. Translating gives CASSLTGMDE. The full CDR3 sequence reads CASSLTGMDEQFF.

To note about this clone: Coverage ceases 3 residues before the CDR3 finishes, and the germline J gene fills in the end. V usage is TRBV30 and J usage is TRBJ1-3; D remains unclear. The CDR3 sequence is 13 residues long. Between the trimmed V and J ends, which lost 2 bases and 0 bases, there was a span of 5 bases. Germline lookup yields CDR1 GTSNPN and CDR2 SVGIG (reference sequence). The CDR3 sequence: CAWSSSSGNTIYF. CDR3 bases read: TGTGCCTGGAGTTCTAGCTCTGGAAACACC.

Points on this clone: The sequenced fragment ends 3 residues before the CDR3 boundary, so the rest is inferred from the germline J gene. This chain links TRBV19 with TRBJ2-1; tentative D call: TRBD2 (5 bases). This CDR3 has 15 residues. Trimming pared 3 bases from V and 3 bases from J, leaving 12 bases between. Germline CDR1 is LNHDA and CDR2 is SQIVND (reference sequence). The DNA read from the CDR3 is TGTGCCAGTAGTATCGGGGTGTCTAGCTACAATGAG. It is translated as CASSIGVSSYNE. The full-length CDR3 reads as CASSIGVSSYNEQFF.

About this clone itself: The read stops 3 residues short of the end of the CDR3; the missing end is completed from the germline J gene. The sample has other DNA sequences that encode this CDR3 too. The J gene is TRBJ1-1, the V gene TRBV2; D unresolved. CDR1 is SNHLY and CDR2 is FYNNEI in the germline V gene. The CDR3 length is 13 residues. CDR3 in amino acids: CASSILGQETAFF. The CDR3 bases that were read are TGTGCCAGCAGTATCTTAGGGCAAGAGACC.

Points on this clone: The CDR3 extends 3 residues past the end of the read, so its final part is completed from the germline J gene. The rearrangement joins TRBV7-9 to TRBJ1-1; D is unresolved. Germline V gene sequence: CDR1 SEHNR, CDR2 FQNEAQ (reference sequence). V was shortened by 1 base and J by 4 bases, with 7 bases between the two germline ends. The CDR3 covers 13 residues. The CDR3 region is CASSLEGGTEAFF. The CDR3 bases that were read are TGTGCCAGCAGCTTAGAGGGTGGCACTGAA.

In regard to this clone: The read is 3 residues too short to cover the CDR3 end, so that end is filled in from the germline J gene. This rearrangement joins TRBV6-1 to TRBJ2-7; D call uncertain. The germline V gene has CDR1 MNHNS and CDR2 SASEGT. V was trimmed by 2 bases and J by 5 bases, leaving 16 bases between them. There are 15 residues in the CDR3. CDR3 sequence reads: CASSEWAGDRNEQYF. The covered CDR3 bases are TGTGCCAGCAGTGAATGGGCAGGCGACCGTAACGAG.

The CDR3 spells CASSPRRGIGETQYF. The CDR3 bases that were read are TGTGCCAGCAGCCCAAGGCGGGGCATAGGGGAGACC. The chain recombines TRBV7-2 with TRBJ2-5, with a weak D call TRBD2 (6 bases). The read ends 3 residues before the CDR3 terminus; that terminus is restored from the germline J gene. This CDR3 comprises 15 residues. Germline CDR1 is SGHTA and CDR2 is FQGNSA. Deletions cut 5 bases from V and 5 bases from J, with 18 bases between. Full variable domain (rest looked up from reference TRBV7-2 and TRBJ2-5): GAGVSQSPSNKVTEKGKDVELRCDPISGHTALYWYRQSLGQGLEFLIYFQGNSAPDKSGLPSDRFSAERTGGSVSTLTIQRTQQEDSAVYLCASSPRRGIGETQYFGPGTRLLVL.

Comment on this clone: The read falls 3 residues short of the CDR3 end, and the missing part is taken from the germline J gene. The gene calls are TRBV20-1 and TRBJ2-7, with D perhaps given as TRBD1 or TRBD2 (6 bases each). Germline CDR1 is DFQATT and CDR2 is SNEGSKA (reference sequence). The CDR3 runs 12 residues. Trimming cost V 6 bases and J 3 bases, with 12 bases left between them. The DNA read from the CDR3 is TGCAGTGCCTCGGAGGGGGACTACGAG. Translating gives CSASEGDYE. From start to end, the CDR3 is CSASEGDYEQYF.

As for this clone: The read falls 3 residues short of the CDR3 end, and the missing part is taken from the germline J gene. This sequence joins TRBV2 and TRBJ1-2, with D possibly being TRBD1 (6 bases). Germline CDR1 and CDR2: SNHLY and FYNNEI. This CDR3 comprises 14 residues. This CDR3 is CASIPDRSYNDYTF. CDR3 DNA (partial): TGTGCCAGCATACCGGACAGATCCTACAATGAC.

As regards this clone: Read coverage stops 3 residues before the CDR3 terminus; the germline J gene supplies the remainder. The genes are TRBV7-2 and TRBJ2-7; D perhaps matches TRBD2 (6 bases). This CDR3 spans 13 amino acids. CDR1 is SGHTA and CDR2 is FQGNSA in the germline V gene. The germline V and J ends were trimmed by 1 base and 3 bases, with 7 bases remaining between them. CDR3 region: CASSLGGVYEQYF. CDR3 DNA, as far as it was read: TGTGCCAGCAGCTTAGGCGGGGTCTACGAG.